One sample yielded the 3 T cell receptor beta chains listed below, sequenced in a study of blood T cell repertoires in COVID-19. Here immunoSEQ multiplex PCR was the method, and the copy in TCRdb shows in-frame clones only, minus some. The sample shows approximately 210,000 clones, about 88% of them seen only once. Specimen: peripheral blood. These receptors came from a middle-aged woman with acute or convalescent COVID-19.

This chain joins TRBV6-6 and TRBJ1-5; D not certain. The CDR3 has 15 amino acids. Germline V gene lookup returns CDR1 MNHNY and CDR2 SVGAGI (reference sequence). V shed 0 bases and J shed 2 bases, with 8 bases lying between them. CDR3 in amino acids: CASSYSEVGNQPQHF. The CDR3, as DNA: TGTGCCAGCAGTTACTCGGAGGTCGGCAATCAGCCCCAGCATTTT.

The chain combines TRBV6-1 with TRBJ1-2, with D possibly being TRBD1 (5 bases). Germline CDR1 MNHNS, CDR2 SASEGT. The CDR3 contains 13 residues. The V end was cut by 1 base, the J end by 4 bases, with 7 bases between. CDR3 DNA sequence: TGTGCCAGCAGTGAAGTGGGGGGCTATGGCTACACCTTC. It codes for CASSEVGGYGYTF.

This chain joins TRBV6-5 and TRBJ1-1; 7 bases fit TRBD1. Germline CDR1 and CDR2: MNHEY and SVGAGI. The CDR3 has 13 residues. J was trimmed by 0 bases and V by 7 bases; bases with no gene match: 2. The CDR3 nucleotides are TGTGCCAGCAAAACAGGGGTGAACACTGAAGCTTTCTTT. Amino acids: CASKTGVNTEAFF.